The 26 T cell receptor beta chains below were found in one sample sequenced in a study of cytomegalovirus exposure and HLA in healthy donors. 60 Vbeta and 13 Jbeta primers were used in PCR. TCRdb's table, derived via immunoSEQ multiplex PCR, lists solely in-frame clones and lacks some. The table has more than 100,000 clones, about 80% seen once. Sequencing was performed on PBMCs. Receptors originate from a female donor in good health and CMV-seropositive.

The CDR3 coding sequence is TGTGCCTGGAGTGTGGCAATTGTCGGGGATCAGCCCCAGCATTTT. As protein: CAWSVAIVGDQPQHF. This chain connects TRBV30 to TRBJ1-5; D is unresolved. V was clipped by 0 bases and J by 5 bases, with 14 bases between them. Germline-derived CDR1 and CDR2 are GTSNPN and SVGIG (reference sequence). The CDR3 runs 15 residues.

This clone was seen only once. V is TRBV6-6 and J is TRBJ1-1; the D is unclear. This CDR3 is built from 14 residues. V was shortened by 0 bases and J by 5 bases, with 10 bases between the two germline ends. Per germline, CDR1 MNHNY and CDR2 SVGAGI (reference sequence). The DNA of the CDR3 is TGTGCCAGCAGTTACTCGAGAGGAGAAACTGAAGCTTTCTTT. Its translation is CASSYSRGETEAFF.

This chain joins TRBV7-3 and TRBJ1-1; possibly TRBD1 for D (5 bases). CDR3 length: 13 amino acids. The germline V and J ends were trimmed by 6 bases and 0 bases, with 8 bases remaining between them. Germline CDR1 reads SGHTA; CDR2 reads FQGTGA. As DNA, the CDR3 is TGTGCCAGCAGGGGGCATATGAACACTGAAGCTTTCTTT. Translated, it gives CASRGHMNTEAFF. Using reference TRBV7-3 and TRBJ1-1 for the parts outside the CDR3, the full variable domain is GAGVSQTPSNKVTEKGKYVELRCDPISGHTALYWYRQSLGQGPEFLIYFQGTGAADDSGLPNDRFFAVRPEGSVSTLKIQRTERGDSAVYLCASRGHMNTEAFFGQGTRLTVV.

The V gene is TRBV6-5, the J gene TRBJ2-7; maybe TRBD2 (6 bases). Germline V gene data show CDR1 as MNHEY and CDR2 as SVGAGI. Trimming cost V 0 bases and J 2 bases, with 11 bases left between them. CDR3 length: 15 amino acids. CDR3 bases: TGTGCCAGCAGTTACTCGTTTTGGGGGGCCTACGAGCAGTACTTC. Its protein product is CASSYSFWGAYEQYF.

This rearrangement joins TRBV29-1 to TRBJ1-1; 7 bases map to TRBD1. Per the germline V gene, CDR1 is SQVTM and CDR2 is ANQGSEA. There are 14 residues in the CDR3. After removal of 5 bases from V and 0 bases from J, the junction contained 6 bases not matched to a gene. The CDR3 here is CSVSVTGLNTEAFF. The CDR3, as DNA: TGCAGCGTTTCCGTGACAGGGTTGAACACTGAAGCTTTCTTT.

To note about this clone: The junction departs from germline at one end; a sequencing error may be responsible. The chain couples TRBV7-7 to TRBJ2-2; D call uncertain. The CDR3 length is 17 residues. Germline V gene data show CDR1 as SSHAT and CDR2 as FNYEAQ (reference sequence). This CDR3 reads CASSLEPSLGSTGELFF. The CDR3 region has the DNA TGTGCTAGCAGCTTAGAGCCCTCCCTCGGGTCCACCGGGGAGCTGTTTTTT.

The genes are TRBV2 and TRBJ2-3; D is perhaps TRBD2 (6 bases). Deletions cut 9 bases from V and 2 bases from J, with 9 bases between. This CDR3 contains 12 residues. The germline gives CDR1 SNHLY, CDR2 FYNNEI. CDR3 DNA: TGTGCCAGAGGAGGGGCCACAGATACGCAGTATTTT. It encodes CARGGATDTQYF. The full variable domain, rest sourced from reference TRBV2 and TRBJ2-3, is EPEVTQTPSHQVTQMGQEVILRCVPISNHLYFYWYRQILGQKVEFLVSFYNNEISEKSEIFDDQFSVERPDGSNFTLKIRSTKLEDSAMYFCARGGATDTQYFGPGTRLTVL.

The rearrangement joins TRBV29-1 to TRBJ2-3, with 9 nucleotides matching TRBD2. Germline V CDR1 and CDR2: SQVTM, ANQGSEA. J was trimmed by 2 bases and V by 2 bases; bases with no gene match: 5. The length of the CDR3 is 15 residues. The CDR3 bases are TGCAGCGTTGAATGGGGACTAGCCCTCACAGATACGCAGTATTTT. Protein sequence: CSVEWGLALTDTQYF.

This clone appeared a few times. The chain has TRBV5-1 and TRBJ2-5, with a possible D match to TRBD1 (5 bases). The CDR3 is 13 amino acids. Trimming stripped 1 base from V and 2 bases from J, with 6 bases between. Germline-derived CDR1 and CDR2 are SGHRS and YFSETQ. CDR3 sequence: CASSLRGQETQYF. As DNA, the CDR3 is TGCGCCAGCAGCTTGAGGGGACAAGAGACCCAGTACTTC. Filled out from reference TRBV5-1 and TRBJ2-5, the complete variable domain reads KAGVTQTPRYLIKTRGQQVTLSCSPISGHRSVSWYQQTPGQGLQFLFEYFSETQRNKGNFPGRFSGRQFSNSRSEMNVSTLELGDSALYLCASSLRGQETQYFGPGTRLLVL.

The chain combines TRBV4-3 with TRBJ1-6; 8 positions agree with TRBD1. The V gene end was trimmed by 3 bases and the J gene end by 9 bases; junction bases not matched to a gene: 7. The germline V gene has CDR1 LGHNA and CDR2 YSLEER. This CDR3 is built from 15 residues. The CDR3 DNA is TGCGCCAGCAGCCACCAGACAGGGGAGATTTCACCCCTCCACTTT. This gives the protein CASSHQTGEISPLHF.

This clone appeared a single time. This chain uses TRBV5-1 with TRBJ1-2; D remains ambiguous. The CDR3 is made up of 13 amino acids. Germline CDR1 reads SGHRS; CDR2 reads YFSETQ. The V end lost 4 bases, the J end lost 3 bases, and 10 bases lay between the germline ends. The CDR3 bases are TGCGCCAGCAGCGACGGGATCGACTATGGCTACACCTTC. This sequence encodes CASSDGIDYGYTF.

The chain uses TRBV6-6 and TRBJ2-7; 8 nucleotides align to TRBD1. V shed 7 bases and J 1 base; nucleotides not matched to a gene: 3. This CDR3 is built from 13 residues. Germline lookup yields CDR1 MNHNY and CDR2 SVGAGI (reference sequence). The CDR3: CASTDRVSYEQYF. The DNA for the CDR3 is TGTGCCAGCACGGACAGGGTATCCTACGAGCAGTACTTC.

As DNA, the CDR3 is TGTGCCAGCAGCTTAACAATGGGAAGCGGAGAGACCCAGTACTTC. It yields the protein CASSLTMGSGETQYF. The chain has TRBV13 and TRBJ2-5, with D possibly matching TRBD2 (5 bases). Trimming shortened V by 2 bases and J by 4 bases, and 14 bases separated the two germline ends. This CDR3 comprises 15 residues. The germline CDR1 and CDR2 sequences are PRHDT and FYEKMQ (reference sequence). Filled out from reference TRBV13 and TRBJ2-5, the complete variable domain reads AAGVIQSPRHLIKEKRETATLKCYPIPRHDTVYWYQQGPGQDPQFLISFYEKMQSDKGSIPDRFSAQQFSDYHSELNMSSLELGDSALYFCASSLTMGSGETQYFGPGTRLLVL.

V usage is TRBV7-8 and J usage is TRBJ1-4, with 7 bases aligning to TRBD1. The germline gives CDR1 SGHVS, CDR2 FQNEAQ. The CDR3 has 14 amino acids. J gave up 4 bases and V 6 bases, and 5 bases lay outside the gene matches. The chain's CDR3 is CASSSTGFNEKLFF. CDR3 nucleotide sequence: TGTGCCAGCAGTTCGACAGGGTTTAATGAAAAACTGTTTTTT.

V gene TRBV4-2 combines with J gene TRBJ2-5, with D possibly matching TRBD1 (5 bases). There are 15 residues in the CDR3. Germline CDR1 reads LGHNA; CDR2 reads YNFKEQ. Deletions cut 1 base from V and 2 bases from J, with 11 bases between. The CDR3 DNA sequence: TGTGCCAGCAGCCAAGTGGTAGACAGACAAGAGACCCAGTACTTC. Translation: CASSQVVDRQETQYF.

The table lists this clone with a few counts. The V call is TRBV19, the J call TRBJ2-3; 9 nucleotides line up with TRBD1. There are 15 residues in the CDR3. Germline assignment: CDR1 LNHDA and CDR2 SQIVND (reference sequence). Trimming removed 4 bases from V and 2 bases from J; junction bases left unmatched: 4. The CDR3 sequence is CASSTGQGFTDTQYF. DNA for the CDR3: TGTGCCAGTAGTACGGGACAGGGATTCACAGATACGCAGTATTTT.

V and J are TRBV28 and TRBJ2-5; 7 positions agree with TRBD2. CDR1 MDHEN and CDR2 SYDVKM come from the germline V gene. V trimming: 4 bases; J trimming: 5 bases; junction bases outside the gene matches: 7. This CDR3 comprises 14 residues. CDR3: CASSSRGGVETQYF. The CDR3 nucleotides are TGTGCCAGCAGTTCCCGGGGAGGGGTGGAGACCCAGTACTTC.

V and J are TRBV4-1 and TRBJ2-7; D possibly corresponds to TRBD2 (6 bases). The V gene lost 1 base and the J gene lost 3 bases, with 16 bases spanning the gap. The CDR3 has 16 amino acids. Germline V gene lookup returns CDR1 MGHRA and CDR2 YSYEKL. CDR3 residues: CASSQGAPGAIYEQYF. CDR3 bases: TGCGCCAGCAGCCAAGGGGCACCGGGAGCCATCTACGAGCAGTACTTC.

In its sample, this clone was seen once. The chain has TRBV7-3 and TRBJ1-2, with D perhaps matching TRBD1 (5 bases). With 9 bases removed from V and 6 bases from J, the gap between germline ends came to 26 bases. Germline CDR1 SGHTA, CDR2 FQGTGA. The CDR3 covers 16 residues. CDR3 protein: CASSPVWGGAVNGYTF. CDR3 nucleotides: TGTGCCAGTTCACCGGTGTGGGGAGGGGCGGTAAATGGCTACACCTTC.

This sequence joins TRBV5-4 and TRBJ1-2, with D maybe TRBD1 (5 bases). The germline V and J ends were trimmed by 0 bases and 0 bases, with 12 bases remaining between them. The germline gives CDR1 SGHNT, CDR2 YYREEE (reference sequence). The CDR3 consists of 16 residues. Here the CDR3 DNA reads TGTGCCAGCAGCTTGGGGACACAAACAGCTAACTATGGCTACACCTTC. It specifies CASSLGTQTANYGYTF.

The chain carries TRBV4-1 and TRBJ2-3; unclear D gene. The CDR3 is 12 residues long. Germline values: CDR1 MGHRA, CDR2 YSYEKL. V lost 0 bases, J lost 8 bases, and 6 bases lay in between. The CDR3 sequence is CASSQEVGTQYF. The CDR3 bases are TGCGCCAGCAGCCAAGAAGTCGGTACGCAGTATTTT.

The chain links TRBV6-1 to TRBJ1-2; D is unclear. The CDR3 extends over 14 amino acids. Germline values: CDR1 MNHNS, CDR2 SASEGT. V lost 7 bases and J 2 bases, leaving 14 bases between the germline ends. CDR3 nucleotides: TGTGCCAGCAAGCGAACGGCCCCGAACTATGGCTACACCTTC. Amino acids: CASKRTAPNYGYTF.

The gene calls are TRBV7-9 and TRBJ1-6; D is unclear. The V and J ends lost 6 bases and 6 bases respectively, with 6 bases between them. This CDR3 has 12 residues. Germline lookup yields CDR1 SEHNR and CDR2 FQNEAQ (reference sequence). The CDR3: CASSQINSPLHF. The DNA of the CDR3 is TGTGCCAGCAGTCAGATTAATTCACCCCTCCACTTT.

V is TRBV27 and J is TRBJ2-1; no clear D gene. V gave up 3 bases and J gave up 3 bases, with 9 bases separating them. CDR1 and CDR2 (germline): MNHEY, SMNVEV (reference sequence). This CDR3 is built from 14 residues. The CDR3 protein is CASSLVLSYNEQFF. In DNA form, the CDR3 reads TGTGCCAGCAGTTTGGTTCTGAGCTACAATGAGCAGTTCTTC.

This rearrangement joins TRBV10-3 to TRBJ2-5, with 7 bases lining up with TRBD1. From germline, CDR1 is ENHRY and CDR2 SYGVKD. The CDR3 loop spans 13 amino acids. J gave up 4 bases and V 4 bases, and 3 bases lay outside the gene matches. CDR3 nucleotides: TGTGCCATCAGTGGCAGACAGGGAGAGACCCAGTACTTC. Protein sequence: CAISGRQGETQYF.

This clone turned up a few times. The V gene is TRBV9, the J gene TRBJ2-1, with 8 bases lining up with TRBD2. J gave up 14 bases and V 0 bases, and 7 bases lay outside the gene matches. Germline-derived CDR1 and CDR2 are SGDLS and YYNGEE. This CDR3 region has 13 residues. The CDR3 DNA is TGTGCCAGCAGCGTAGAGGGTAGCGGGGATAAGTTCTTC. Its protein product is CASSVEGSGDKFF. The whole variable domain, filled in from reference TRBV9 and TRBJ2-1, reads DSGVTQTPKHLITATGQRVTLRCSPRSGDLSVYWYQQSLDQGLQFLIQYYNGEERAKGNILERFSAQQFPDLHSELNLSSLELGDSALYFCASSVEGSGDKFFGPGTRLTVL.